This T cell receptor (beta chain) was sequenced in a study of beta chain features in type 1 diabetes. As every portion of the isolated RNA was reverse transcribed, the sequencing read expressed TCRB transcripts. Profiled with immunoSEQ multiplex PCR; TCRdb holds only in-frame clones, not every one. The sample contains under 200,000 clones, 8% to 8.5% of which appear only once. General study results and limits: Shortening that was moderate but significant affected the TCRB CDR3s of Type 1 diabetes patients in all four CD4+ subsets.

Looked up from germline, CDR1 is SGHNT and CDR2 is YYREEE (reference sequence). The V and J ends lost 4 bases and 0 bases, in that order; junction bases with no gene match: 10. The length of the CDR3 is 19 residues. Comments on this clone: Its antigen is still unknown.

The sequence derives from a woman aged 18-29 years with type 1 diabetes. J is TRBJ2-6 and V is TRBV5-4, with TRBD2 identical over 10 bases. The sequencing input was central memory CD4+ T cells from blood. CDR3 in amino acids: CASSAEPSGGNSGANVLTF. The DNA for the CDR3 is TGTGCCAGCAGCGCGGAACCTAGCGGGGGAAACTCTGGGGCCAACGTCCTGACTTTC.